A single sample gave rise to the 13 T cell receptor beta chains below, sequenced in a study of molecular identifiers for immune sequencing clone quantification. TCRdb reprocessed the PCR reads with MiXCR, giving one entry per CDR3 protein. The data contain some 590,000 distinct CDR3 sequences, less than 30% of them singletons. Sequencing input: naive CD8+ T cells from blood, with Jurkat cell RNA spiked in. As to subset: FACS-sorted CD8+CD4-CCR7+CD45RA+ naive T cells. These receptors originate from a human donor in good health. Some libraries in this study had Jurkat cell RNA spiked in.

At least ten counts were recorded for this clonotype. The V call is TRBV30, the J call TRBJ2-7; D not certain. The CDR3 has 14 residues. The germline CDR1 and CDR2 sequences are GTSNPN and SVGIG (reference sequence). Trimming left V 0 bases short and J 0 bases short, with 9 bases between. The DNA of the CDR3 is TGTGCCTGGAGTGTACCGGAGAGCTCCTACGAGCAGTACTTC. Its protein product is CAWSVPESSYEQYF.

A note on this clonotype: A much larger clone differs from this one at a single base, so this may be a read error. V usage is TRBV6-2 or TRBV6-3 and J usage is TRBJ1-5; D is uncertain. Germline assignment: CDR1 MNHEY and CDR2 SVGEGT. The CDR3 has 13 residues. Trimming removed 0 bases from V and 11 bases from J, with 11 bases in between. The CDR3 nucleotides read TGTGCCAGCAGTTACTCCAGGCGGGCGGCCCAGCATTTT. Residues: CASSYSRRAAQHF.

This chain connects TRBV7-2 to TRBJ1-2, with D tentatively TRBD1 (6 bases). V was clipped by 0 bases and J by 6 bases, with 8 bases between them. CDR3 size: 13 residues. Per the germline V gene, CDR1 is SGHTA and CDR2 is FQGNSA. CDR3 residues: CASSLAPGDGYTF. CDR3 DNA: TGTGCCAGCAGCTTAGCCCCAGGGGATGGCTACACCTTC.

In this sample, this clonotype turned up many times. This chain uses TRBV29-1 with TRBJ1-3; D unclear. This CDR3 contains 14 residues. V was pared by 4 bases and J by 0 bases, with 10 bases between. The germline gives CDR1 SQVTM, CDR2 ANQGSEA. CDR3 region: CSVGESISGNTIYF. CDR3 sequence (DNA): TGCAGCGTTGGAGAAAGTATCTCTGGAAACACCATATATTTT.

This clonotype was seen many times. V usage is TRBV6-5 and J usage is TRBJ2-7; D remains unclear. The CDR3 spans 13 residues. CDR1 and CDR2 from the germline V gene are MNHEY and SVGAGI. Trimming left V 2 bases short and J 3 bases short, with 8 bases between. The CDR3 protein is CASSYGVFYEQYF. The DNA for the CDR3 is TGTGCCAGCAGTTACGGGGTTTTCTACGAGCAGTACTTC.

Remarks on this clonotype: This may come from a read error, since a much larger clone is one base off. CDR3 protein: CASSSGTAIMDTEAFF. CDR3 bases: TGTGCCAGCAGCAGTGGGACAGCAATCATGGACACTGAAGCTTTCTTT. The genes are TRBV7-9 and TRBJ1-1; 7 nucleotides match TRBD1. The germline V gene has CDR1 SEHNR and CDR2 FQNEAQ (reference sequence). This CDR3 has 16 amino acids. V lost 5 bases to trimming and J lost 3 bases; unmatched junction nucleotides: 12.

In this sample, this clonotype turned up many times. This chain uses TRBV7-9 with TRBJ1-1; 8 bases align to TRBD1. Per the germline V gene, CDR1 is SEHNR and CDR2 is FQNEAQ (reference sequence). Trimming at V came to 1 base and at J to 7 bases, leaving 5 bases not matched to a gene. This CDR3 region has 14 residues. In DNA, the CDR3 is TGTGCCAGCAGCTTAGTGAGGGACAGGAATGAAGCTTTCTTT. Translation gives CASSLVRDRNEAFF.

This clonotype was observed a few times. The CDR3 here is CASSQEPGAGTYEQYF. The DNA for the CDR3 is TGCGCCAGCAGCCAAGAACCCGGGGCTGGGACCTACGAGCAGTACTTC. V and J are TRBV4-1 and TRBJ2-7; D possibly matches TRBD1 or TRBD2 (5 bases each). CDR3 length: 16 residues. V was clipped by 0 bases and J by 2 bases, with 14 bases between them. Per germline, CDR1 MGHRA and CDR2 YSYEKL.

The V gene is TRBV6-2 or TRBV6-3, the J gene TRBJ2-1; D is perhaps TRBD2 (5 bases). In germline, CDR1 is MNHEY, CDR2 SVGEGT. CDR3 length: 13 residues. The V gene lost 6 bases and the J gene lost 6 bases, with 12 bases spanning the gap. This chain's CDR3 is CASSHGLANEQFF. In DNA, the CDR3 is TGTGCCAGCAGCCACGGACTGGCCAATGAGCAGTTCTTC.

This clonotype was seen a few times. The chain carries TRBV7-9 and TRBJ2-3; a possible D gene is TRBD1 (5 bases). TRBJ1-1 explains the end of the DNA better; the J call may be wrong. There are 15 residues in the CDR3. Germline CDR1 is SEHNR and CDR2 is FQNEAQ (reference sequence). The CDR3 coding sequence is TGTGCCAGCAGCCCCGGTTGTGGGGCCGACACTGAAGCTTTCTTT. Translated, it gives CASSPGCGADTEAFF.

The rearrangement joins TRBV4-3 to TRBJ2-7; the match to TRBD1 covers 7 bases. The CDR3 runs to 15 residues. In germline, CDR1 is LGHNA, CDR2 YSLEER. V lost 0 bases and J lost 1; bases outside the gene matches: 3. The CDR3 DNA reads as TGCGCCAGCAGCCAAGATCCGGGACAGTCCTACGAGCAGTACTTC. Protein sequence: CASSQDPGQSYEQYF.

This rearrangement joins TRBV4-3 to TRBJ2-1; 11 bases line up with TRBD2. Germline CDR1 and CDR2: LGHNA and YSLEER. Trimming removed 0 bases from V and 8 bases from J; junction bases left unmatched: 6. This CDR3 is built from 16 residues. CDR3 loop: CASSQEDSGGAHEQFF. As DNA, the CDR3 is TGCGCCAGCAGCCAAGAAGATAGCGGGGGGGCCCATGAGCAGTTCTTC.

V gene TRBV19 combines with J gene TRBJ1-5; 7 bases agree with TRBD1. The V gene end was trimmed by 6 bases and the J gene end by 2 bases; junction bases not matched to a gene: 7. Per the germline V gene, CDR1 is LNHDA and CDR2 is SQIVND (reference sequence). This CDR3 has 15 amino acids. CDR3 in amino acids: CASSTIDRGNQPQHF. The CDR3 nucleotides read TGTGCCAGTAGCACCATTGACAGGGGCAATCAGCCCCAGCATTTT.